This TCR beta chain came from a study of graft-versus-host responses after intestinal transplantation. The wider study: In this cohort, recipients had multivisceral, liver-intestinal, or isolated intestinal transplants. General study results and limits: Individuals carrying graft-donor T cell macrochimerism showed high graft-versus-host to host-versus-graft clonal ratios in allografts.

Irradiated, violet-dye-labeled stimulator cells, about 200,000 in number, were plated with about 200,000 CFSE-labeled responder cells. Data came from immunoSEQ multiplex PCR; TCRdb stores just in-frame clones and leaves some out. The table includes over 20,000 clones, around 44% detected once. A few counts support this clone. This CDR3 region has 15 residues. Germline V gene sequence: CDR1 SGHVS, CDR2 FQNEAQ. V gave up 5 bases and J gave up 5 bases, with 18 bases separating them. Sequencing used alloreactive CD4+ T cells from a mixed lymphocyte reaction culture, obtained before intestinal transplant. Subset indicated: CFSE-low proliferating T cells sorted from roughly 6-day pre-transplant mixed lymphocyte reaction (GvH or HvG direction). This sequence was found in a human patient who received an intestinal transplant. The rearrangement uses TRBV7-8 and TRBJ1-2; D is uncertain. CDR3 protein: CASSPRTGREYGYTF. The CDR3 DNA is TGTGCCAGCAGCCCCCGGACGGGGAGGGAATATGGCTACACCTTC.